This TCR beta chain came from a study of Ad26.COV2.S vaccination and SARS-CoV-2 variants. Trimming stripped 5 bases from V and 4 bases from J, with 9 bases between. Per germline, CDR1 SGHRS and CDR2 YFSETQ. This CDR3 is built from 13 residues. Treatment reported: 15 to 20 received Ad26.COV2.S at low or high dose, single or two shots; about 5 received placebo; per-sample allocation not given. The investigators took samples on day 63 after the first vaccine or placebo injection. Assay: immunoSEQ multiplex PCR; the TCRdb copy retains only in-frame clones and omits some. The table records hundreds of thousands of clones, around 86% of them present only once.

This receptor was obtained from a person between 18 and 59 years old who received the Ad26.COV2.S COVID-19 vaccine or a placebo. The sample in question was peripheral blood, obtained in a trial of Ad26.COV2.S vaccine versus placebo. The gene calls are TRBV5-1 and TRBJ1-4; D remains ambiguous. The CDR3 DNA reads TGCGCCAGCAGTCCGACGGTTAATGAAAAACTGTTTTTT. It encodes CASSPTVNEKLFF.